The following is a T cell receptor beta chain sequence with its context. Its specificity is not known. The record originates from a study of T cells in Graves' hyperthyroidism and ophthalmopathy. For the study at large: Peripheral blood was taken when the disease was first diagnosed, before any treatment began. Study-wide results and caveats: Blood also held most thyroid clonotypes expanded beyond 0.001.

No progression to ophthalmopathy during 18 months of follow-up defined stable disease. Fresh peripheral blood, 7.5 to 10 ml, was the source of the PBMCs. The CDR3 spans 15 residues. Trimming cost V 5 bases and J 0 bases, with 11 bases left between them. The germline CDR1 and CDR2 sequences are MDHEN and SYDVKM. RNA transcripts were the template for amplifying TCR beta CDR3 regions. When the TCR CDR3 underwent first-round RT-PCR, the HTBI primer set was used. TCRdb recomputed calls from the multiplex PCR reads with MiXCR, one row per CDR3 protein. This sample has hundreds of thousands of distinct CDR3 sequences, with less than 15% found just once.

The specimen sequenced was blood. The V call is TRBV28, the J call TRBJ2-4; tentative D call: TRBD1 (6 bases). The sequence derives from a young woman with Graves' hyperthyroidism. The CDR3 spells CASSPPGAAKNIQYF. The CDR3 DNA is TGTGCCAGCAGTCCCCCAGGGGCAGCCAAAAACATTCAGTACTTC.